The entry below gives a single TCR beta chain sequence along with its context. Method: immunoSEQ multiplex PCR; TCRdb's copy keeps in-frame clones and lacks some. The sample contains 300,000 to 350,000 clones, approximately 83% of which appear only once. The sample is drawn from a study of blood T cell repertoires in COVID-19. Germline CDR1 and CDR2: MNHEY and SMNVEV (reference sequence). The CDR3 contains 18 residues. V shed 2 bases and J shed 0 bases, with 16 bases lying between them. The TCR comes from a woman aged 40 to 50 with acute COVID-19. The sample taken for sequencing was PBMCs or T cells enriched from blood (not recorded which). This rearrangement joins TRBV27 to TRBJ1-4; D gene unclear. CDR3 in DNA: TGTGCCAGCAGTTTACGCGCCCCGACCGCGGCAACTAATGAAAAACTGTTTTTT. Translated, it gives CASSLRAPTAATNEKLFF.